A single sample gave rise to the 21 T cell receptor beta chains below, sequenced in a study of blood T cell repertoires in COVID-19 (dated by TCRdb to 2020 to 2021). Libraries came from the immunoSEQ multiplex PCR assay. TCRdb carries this immuneACCESS record with in-frame sequences only. Its versions omit some clonotypes, under half of them owing to an unresolved V gene in the studies checked, with the rest unexplained. Within this sample are about half a million clones, with approximately 91% of them counted one time only. Clones ranked in the top ten supply 8.3% of the sample. Sequenced sample: PBMCs or T cells enriched from blood (not recorded which). These receptors were collected from a woman aged 55 to 70 who had recovered from COVID-19.

This chain links TRBV5-4 with TRBJ2-3; tentatively, D is TRBD2 (6 bases). The CDR3 extends over 15 amino acids. The germline V gene encodes CDR1 SGHNT and CDR2 YYREEE (reference sequence). Between the trimmed V and J ends, which lost 2 bases and 0 bases, there was a span of 10 bases. The chain's CDR3 is CASSFGGISTDTQYF. CDR3 bases: TGTGCCAGCAGCTTCGGCGGGATTAGCACAGATACGCAGTATTTT.

This chain uses TRBV27 with TRBJ1-6; perhaps TRBD1 as D (6 bases). CDR3 length: 13 residues. Trimming stripped 6 bases from V and 4 bases from J, with 7 bases between. CDR1 and CDR2 (germline): MNHEY, SMNVEV (reference sequence). The chain's CDR3 is CASRGQYNSPLHF. The CDR3 DNA reads TGTGCCAGCAGGGGACAATATAATTCACCCCTCCACTTT.

The chain couples TRBV10-3 to TRBJ2-7; no reliable D call. This CDR3 region has 12 residues. CDR1 ENHRY and CDR2 SYGVKD come from the germline V gene. Trimming pared 3 bases from V and 3 bases from J, leaving 6 bases between. The DNA of the CDR3 is TGTGCCATCAGTGATCTAGGCTACGAGCAGTACGTC. This encodes CAISDLGYEQYV.

The V gene is TRBV2, the J gene TRBJ1-2; D is possibly TRBD1 (6 bases). This CDR3 contains 12 residues. Trimming shortened V by 4 bases and J by 6 bases, and 9 bases separated the two germline ends. CDR1 and CDR2 from the germline V gene are SNHLY and FYNNEI. CDR3 region: CASSVQGNGYTF. CDR3 bases: TGTGCCAGCAGTGTTCAGGGGAATGGCTACACCTTC.

V gene TRBV6-1 combines with J gene TRBJ2-1; the match to TRBD2 covers 10 bases. The trim removed 4 bases at V and 2 bases at J, leaving 2 bases unmatched. The CDR3 has 15 amino acids. Germline CDR1 and CDR2: MNHNS and SASEGT. Written as DNA, the CDR3 is TGTGCCAGCAGTGGAGCGGGGGGGCCCTACAATGAGCAGTTCTTC. This encodes CASSGAGGPYNEQFF.

A single count supports this clone. The V call is TRBV7-9, the J call TRBJ1-1; 7 bases line up with TRBD1. The CDR3 consists of 15 residues. V trimming: 4 bases; J trimming: 0 bases; junction bases outside the gene matches: 5. Germline V gives CDR1 SEHNR, CDR2 FQNEAQ (reference sequence). The CDR3 bases are TGTGCCAGCAGCTACGCACAGGGGATGAACACTGAAGCTTTCTTT. Amino acid sequence: CASSYAQGMNTEAFF.

The chain combines TRBV6-1 with TRBJ2-3; 8 nucleotides agree with TRBD1. The CDR3 runs to 14 residues. Trimming at V came to 3 bases and at J to 7 bases, leaving 6 bases not matched to a gene. The germline V gene has CDR1 MNHNS and CDR2 SASEGT. This chain's CDR3 is CASSDPTGVHTQYF. CDR3 in DNA: TGTGCCAGCAGTGACCCGACAGGGGTTCATACGCAGTATTTT.

The chain employs TRBV5-1 and TRBJ2-2, with D possibly matching TRBD2 (6 bases). V was clipped by 4 bases and J by 4 bases, with 8 bases between them. The CDR3 runs to 13 residues. CDR1 is SGHRS, CDR2 YFSETQ, per germline. The CDR3 DNA follows: TGCGCCAGCAGCAACGGGGGCACCGGGGAGCTGTTTTTT. This encodes CASSNGGTGELFF.

This chain joins TRBV11-2 and TRBJ2-3; perhaps TRBD2 as D (5 bases). Germline V CDR1 and CDR2: SGHAT, FQNNGV. V lost 4 bases and J lost 0, with 11 bases in between. The CDR3 is made up of 15 amino acids. The CDR3 DNA is TGTGCCAGCAGCTCCGCCCGGACTAGCACAGATACGCAGTATTTT. Translation: CASSSARTSTDTQYF. The entire variable domain, with the rest obtained from reference TRBV11-2 and TRBJ2-3, is as follows: EAGVAQSPRYKIIEKRQSVAFWCNPISGHATLYWYQQILGQGPKLLIQFQNNGVVDDSQLPKDRFSAERLKGVDSTLKIQPAKLEDSAVYLCASSSARTSTDTQYFGPGTRLTVL.

As regards this clone: Other DNA variants within this sample encode the same CDR3. The J gene is TRBJ2-6, the V gene TRBV3-1 (or the pseudogene TRBV3-2); D is ambiguous. The V end was cut by 1 base, the J end by 0 bases, with 4 bases between. The germline V gene has CDR1 LGHDT and CDR2 YNNKEL (reference sequence). There are 15 residues in the CDR3. CDR3 nucleotide sequence: TGTGCCAGCAGCCAAGCGAGCTCTGGGGCCAACGTCCTGACTTTC. Translated: CASSQASSGANVLTF.

V gene TRBV10-3 combines with J gene TRBJ2-1; 7 bases fit TRBD2. CDR3 size: 15 residues. CDR1 and CDR2 from the germline V gene are ENHRY and SYGVKD. The ends lost 0 bases at V and 5 bases at J; junction bases unmatched: 4. This CDR3 is CAISESSGANNEQFF. CDR3 DNA: TGTGCCATCAGTGAGTCGAGCGGGGCAAACAATGAGCAGTTCTTC.

This chain joins TRBV27 and TRBJ2-3, with D possibly matching TRBD2 (6 bases). The germline CDR1 and CDR2 sequences are MNHEY and SMNVEV (reference sequence). This CDR3 has 20 residues. V was clipped by 6 bases and J by 1 base, with 29 bases between them. The CDR3 DNA is TGTGCCAGCAGGGGGGGTGTCGCGGCTAGTCGACGCACTGGCACAGATACGCAGTATTTT. Residues: CASRGGVAASRRTGTDTQYF.

The chain uses TRBV30 and TRBJ2-7; TRBD1 matches at 7 bases. The CDR3 contains 16 residues. Trimming took 1 base from V and 2 from J; bases not matched to a gene: 11. The germline gives CDR1 GTSNPN, CDR2 SVGIG (reference sequence). CDR3 sequence reads: CAWSDGWDSETYEQYF. The CDR3 bases are TGTGCCTGGAGTGACGGCTGGGACAGCGAAACCTACGAGCAGTACTTC.

The chain couples TRBV4-2 to TRBJ1-3; the D is unclear. V gave up 0 bases and J gave up 4 bases, with 10 bases separating them. Germline V gives CDR1 LGHNA, CDR2 YNFKEQ. CDR3 length: 15 residues. The CDR3 sequence is CASSQDSGLGNTIYF. The CDR3 DNA reads TGTGCCAGCAGCCAAGATAGCGGGCTGGGAAACACCATATATTTT.

The rearrangement links TRBV3-1 (or the pseudogene TRBV3-2) to TRBJ2-7; no definite D call. Trimming shortened V by 2 bases and J by 7 bases, and 9 bases separated the two germline ends. There are 12 residues in the CDR3. Germline V gene data show CDR1 as LGHDT and CDR2 as YNNKEL (reference sequence). In DNA, the CDR3 is TGTGCCAGCAGCCAACTAGGATCGGAGCAGTACGTC. This translates into CASSQLGSEQYV.

The chain links TRBV10-3 to TRBJ2-7; TRBD1 matches 8 bases. This CDR3 spans 15 amino acids. V was clipped by 7 bases and J by 2 bases; unmatched bases: 10. The germline gives CDR1 ENHRY, CDR2 SYGVKD. This CDR3 reads CAITSDRTGTYEQYF. The CDR3 coding sequence is TGTGCCATCACTAGTGACCGGACAGGGACCTACGAGCAGTACTTC.

In nucleotides, the CDR3 is TGTGCCAGCAGTGAAGCGCTTCGGAGCAGGGGGGGCTACACCTTC. Translated, it gives CASSEALRSRGGYTF. The V and J genes are TRBV6-1 and TRBJ1-2, with TRBD1 matching over 7 bases. CDR1 is MNHNS and CDR2 is SASEGT in the germline V gene. This CDR3 region has 15 residues. The junction had 9 bases not matched to a gene; V was cut back by 0 bases and J by 8 bases.

The chain couples TRBV29-1 to TRBJ2-5, with D perhaps matching TRBD1 (6 bases). CDR1 is SQVTM and CDR2 is ANQGSEA in the germline V gene. Trimming pared 7 bases from V and 4 bases from J, leaving 13 bases between. The CDR3 length is 12 residues. DNA for the CDR3: TGCAGCGCTTTAACAGGGACAGAGACCCAGTACTTC. Residues: CSALTGTETQYF.

The CDR3 coding sequence is TGTGCCAGCAGCTTGGCCCCCGGGACAGCAATCAATTACGAGCAGTACGTC. It specifies CASSLAPGTAINYEQYV. The chain employs TRBV11-2 and TRBJ2-7; 7 nucleotides agree with TRBD1. V shed 3 bases, J shed 4 bases, and the junction held 15 bases outside the gene matches. The CDR3 is 17 amino acids. In germline, CDR1 is SGHAT, CDR2 FQNNGV.

The rearrangement links TRBV19 to TRBJ1-2; 8 nucleotides line up with TRBD1. CDR3 size: 14 residues. The V gene's germline CDR1 is LNHDA and CDR2 SQIVND (reference sequence). V was pared by 5 bases and J by 2 bases, with 4 bases of the junction left unmatched. This chain's CDR3 is CASSHGTGNYGYTF. The CDR3 DNA reads TGTGCCAGTAGTCATGGGACAGGAAACTATGGCTACACCTTC.

The count of this clone is one. V is TRBV19 and J is TRBJ1-2; a weak D match, TRBD1 (6 bases). The CDR3 loop spans 14 amino acids. V gave up 7 bases and J gave up 4 bases, with 16 bases separating them. CDR1 is LNHDA, CDR2 SQIVND, per germline (reference sequence). CDR3 in amino acids: CASTRRGALYGYTF. The CDR3 DNA sequence: TGTGCCAGTACCAGGCGGGGGGCTCTCTATGGCTACACCTTC. The complete variable domain, with remaining parts taken from reference TRBV19 and TRBJ1-2, reads DGGITQSPKYLFRKEGQNVTLSCEQNLNHDAMYWYRQDPGQGLRLIYYSQIVNDFQKGDIAEGYSVSREKKESFPLTVTSAQKNPTAFYLCASTRRGALYGYTFGSGTRLTVV.